This T cell receptor (beta chain) is from a study of blood T cells in healthy people across ages. A sample-barcoded 5' primer and a J-beta primer mix were used in a second PCR of about 7 to 12 cycles. TCRdb analysed the 5' RACE reads with MiXCR anew, one entry per CDR3 protein. The profile covers 700,000 to 850,000 distinct CDR3 sequences, with approximately 53% appearing a single time and under 50% taken by the ten largest. V trimming: 3 bases; J trimming: 3 bases; junction bases outside the gene matches: 2. CDR3 length: 14 amino acids. From germline, CDR1 is SGHRS and CDR2 YFSETQ. The gene calls are TRBV5-1 and TRBJ1-4, with TRBD1 identical over 7 bases. The clonotype comes from a man of 80 years or more in good health. What was sequenced was blood. CDR3 in DNA: TGCGCCAGCAGCTCAGGACAGGCTAATGAAAAACTGTTTTTT. This codes for CASSSGQANEKLFF.